This T cell receptor (beta chain) was captured by sequencing in a study of blood T cells in healthy people across ages (dated by TCRdb to about 2015). Broadly, across the study: In model experiments, roughly one uniquely barcoded TCR beta cDNA molecule per two T cells was captured by template switching. To track age-related changes in TCR beta repertoire diversity, the study relied on deep sequencing normalized with unique cDNA molecular identifiers. The donors were split into four age groups: young (average about 16 years), middle-aged (around 40), aged (approximately 60) and long-lived (approximately 89). Donors of different ages were randomly distributed across sequencing lanes to avoid experimental bias. The study analyzed two additional independent replicas of 1 million unique cDNA reads from the same blood draw for two donors, one aged 18 to 29 and one aged 80 or older. The research as a whole found: Donor CMV infection status was unknown, potentially confounding age-related changes in expanded clonotypes. As age increased, observed TCR beta diversity per million T cells dropped in a roughly linear way, and a significant reduction was already evident by age 40. Bulk unsorted PBMC profiling prevented conclusive comparison of naive and antigen-experienced compartments. Compared with the aged group, the long-lived group had more naive CD4+ T cells, fewer expanded clones and increased TCR diversity, a pattern suggesting age selection. The percentage of naive T cells measured by flow cytometry correlated strongly with observed TCR beta diversity. Total diversity estimates from one million sequenced T cells were considered lower bounds and underestimates.

CDR1 SGDLS and CDR2 YYNGEE were looked up in the germline V gene. Taken from cysteine to phenylalanine, the CDR3 has 11 residues. Of the read, only the CDR3 DNA is kept; its 33 bases are in frame from base 1. V was cut back by 4 bases and J by 7 bases, leaving a gap of 9 bases between them. Comments on this clonotype: Its recognized antigen is unknown. The sample holds no much larger clone one base away, and base qualities are not on file.

The donors were a few dozen Caucasian individuals from Russia, aged roughly 6 to 100 years, who were systemically healthy. Each donor gave 8 to 10 milliliters of peripheral blood, collected into EDTA-treated Vacutainer tubes. Ficoll-Paque density-gradient centrifugation was used to isolate PBMCs, with at least 7 million per sample. Trizol reagent was used to extract total RNA from the PBMCs, yielding at least 6 micrograms per sample. The percentages of naive CD45RAhigh/CD27high T cells were determined by flow cytometry on a PBMC aliquot from every donor. Libraries came from 5' RACE. Sequenced using an Illumina HiSeq 2500. A second PCR of roughly 7 to 12 cycles was performed with a sample-barcoded 5' primer and a J-beta primer mix. A unique molecular identifier was introduced onto each TCR beta cDNA molecule by a template-switch 5' adaptor carrying 12 random nucleotides. Each sample yielded at least 3 million CDR3-containing paired-end reads. The Mint cDNA synthesis kit, primed by a TRBC-specific oligonucleotide, was used to synthesize first-strand cDNA from all RNA. Following uracil-DNA glycosylase treatment, all cDNA underwent a first 18-cycle PCR with the universal primers M1SS and BC2_uni_R. The paper's processing steps were these. For normalization, 1 million high-quality reads were randomly selected from each sample, with every read carrying a distinct molecular identifier. Reads sharing molecular identifiers were discarded rather than binned into consensus sequences. MiTCR, with a Q25 quality threshold and the strictest error-elimination algorithm, was used for CDR3 identification, clonotype clustering and error correction. A nonparametric unseen species model using Euler transformation provided a lower-bound estimate of total TCR beta diversity. Starting from the raw public reads, TCRdb applied fastp trimming at Q25, assembled clones with MiXCR and retained in-frame beta chains. Entries that share a CDR3 protein sequence are merged under the most common genes and DNA. The V and J calls were determined by TCRdb, not by the authors. For this sample there are roughly 1,300,000 distinct CDR3 sequences; roughly 64% appear just once. 5.5% to 8% of the sample lies in the top ten.

Specimen: blood. Recombination joined TRBV9 with TRBJ2-7; the D gene cannot be resolved reliably. This clonotype was sampled from a man younger than 35 in good health. The CDR3 sequence is CASSIPREQYF. The base sequence is TGTGCCAGCAGCATCCCGAGGGAGCAGTACTTC.